One sample yielded the 6 T cell receptor beta chains listed below, sequenced in a study of PD-1 blockade in mismatch repair-deficient tumors (dated by TCRdb to 2016 to 2017). The library was built by means of the immunoSEQ multiplex PCR assay. This immuneACCESS table, as held by TCRdb, lists in-frame sequences with V and J called but not all clones. Of the missing ones, under half trace to an unresolved V gene in checked studies; the others have no known cause. Here the sample has tens of thousands of clones; about four fifths occur a single time. The ten largest clones capture under 25% of the sample. The input for sequencing was peripheral blood, taken 4 weeks after starting pembrolizumab. The receptors come from an adult with mismatch repair-deficient cancer.

V gene TRBV5-1 combines with J gene TRBJ1-2, with TRBD1 matching over 12 bases. CDR3 size: 16 residues. The junction had 13 bases not matched to a gene; V was cut back by 4 bases and J by 9 bases. From germline, CDR1 is SGHRS and CDR2 YFSETQ. CDR3 bases: TGCGCCAGCAGCGCGGCACCGGGACAGGGGGCGAGACGCTACACCTTC. Residues: CASSAAPGQGARRYTF.

This chain links TRBV5-6 with TRBJ1-3; D call uncertain. The V end lost 4 bases, the J end lost 5 bases, and 16 bases lay between the germline ends. The germline V gene encodes CDR1 SGHDT and CDR2 YYEEEE. The CDR3 is 15 amino acids. The CDR3 DNA reads as TGTGCCAGCAGCGATACCGGGTCGAGTAGAAACACCATATATTTT. This sequence encodes CASSDTGSSRNTIYF.

Comment on this clone: Mismatch with germline at one junction end may stem from a read error. The chain carries TRBV7-9 and TRBJ2-2; 11 bases agree with TRBD2. The CDR3 loop spans 14 amino acids. In germline, CDR1 is SEHNR, CDR2 FQNEAQ (reference sequence). In DNA form, the CDR3 reads TGTGCCAGCAGCGTAGCGGGAGGGACCGGGGAGCTGTTTTTT. This translates into CASSVAGGTGELFF.

The chain is built from TRBV7-9 and TRBJ2-7; TRBD2 aligns across 16 bases. V shed 5 bases and J 6 bases; nucleotides not matched to a gene: 7. The CDR3 runs to 16 residues. Per the germline V gene, CDR1 is SEHNR and CDR2 is FQNEAQ (reference sequence). The CDR3 coding sequence is TGTGCCAGCAGCGGGGGACTAGCGGGAGGGCCAGTCGAGCAGTACTTC. Protein: CASSGGLAGGPVEQYF.

There are a few counts of this clone. V gene TRBV5-6 combines with J gene TRBJ2-7; D might be TRBD2 (5 bases). CDR3 length: 14 residues. Trimming removed 0 bases at V and 6 bases at J, with 13 bases between. Germline V gene data show CDR1 as SGHDT and CDR2 as YYEEEE. In DNA, the CDR3 is TGTGCCAGCAGCTTGGGGCGGGCCTCTTTCGAGCAGTACTTC. Translating gives CASSLGRASFEQYF.

The chain couples TRBV19 to TRBJ1-3; 7 positions match TRBD1. CDR1 is LNHDA, CDR2 SQIVND, per germline (reference sequence). Trimming took 6 bases from V and 7 from J; bases not matched to a gene: 15. The CDR3 runs to 16 residues. The CDR3 region has the DNA TGTGCCAGTAGACCCCTTGGACAGGCCGCGGGGAACACCATATATTTT. Translating it yields CASRPLGQAAGNTIYF.